These 19 T cell receptor beta chains share one sample of origin, sequenced in a study of blood T cell repertoires in COVID-19. Here immunoSEQ multiplex PCR was the method, and the copy in TCRdb shows in-frame clones only, minus some. The sample has 100,000 to 120,000 clones; about 88% are singletons. The sample was peripheral blood. The source of these receptors is a woman between 45 and 65 years old with acute or convalescent COVID-19.

This clone was seen once. The rearrangement joins TRBV10-1 to TRBJ2-7; the D gene is possibly TRBD1 (6 bases). In germline, CDR1 is WNHNN, CDR2 SYGVQD (reference sequence). Trimming left V 7 bases short and J 7 bases short, with 17 bases between. The CDR3 spans 13 residues. CDR3 sequence reads: CASTSSRDIEQYF. The CDR3 bases are TGCGCCAGCACCTCGTCCCGGGACATTGAGCAGTACTTC.

The rearrangement joins TRBV3-1 (or the pseudogene TRBV3-2) to TRBJ2-3, with 14 bases identical to TRBD2. Germline V CDR1 and CDR2: LGHDT, YNNKEL (reference sequence). The J segment lost 4 bases and the V segment lost 1 base, leaving 4 bases of the junction unmatched. The CDR3 contains 17 residues. The CDR3 nucleotides are TGTGCCAGCAGCCAAGTGGGACTAGCGGGAGTCGCAGATACGCAGTATTTT. The encoded protein is CASSQVGLAGVADTQYF.

This chain links TRBV6-5 with TRBJ2-7; 7 bases fit TRBD2. Germline loops: CDR1 MNHEY, CDR2 SVGAGI. This CDR3 has 15 residues. Trimming at V came to 4 bases and at J to 6 bases, leaving 12 bases not matched to a gene. The CDR3 DNA reads TGTGCCAGCAGTTGGGGGGGGGTAGGGAGCGGCGAGCAGTACTTC. Translation gives CASSWGGVGSGEQYF.

V gene TRBV19 combines with J gene TRBJ1-5; D might be TRBD1 (5 bases). V shed 7 bases and J shed 4 bases, with 20 bases lying between them. The CDR3 is 16 amino acids. The V gene's germline CDR1 is LNHDA and CDR2 SQIVND (reference sequence). This chain's CDR3 is CASTNRGGVPNQPQHF. CDR3 nucleotide sequence: TGTGCCAGTACCAACCGGGGGGGAGTCCCGAATCAGCCCCAGCATTTT.

This clone was seen only a few times. Other nucleotide sequences in the sample specify the same CDR3. The rearrangement uses TRBV5-1 and TRBJ1-4; TRBD1 matches at 8 bases. The length of the CDR3 is 14 residues. V gave up 3 bases and J gave up 8 bases; unmatched junction bases: 6. Germline loops: CDR1 SGHRS, CDR2 YFSETQ. The CDR3 loop is CASSSGQGREKLFF. CDR3 nucleotide sequence: TGCGCCAGCAGCTCAGGACAGGGCCGAGAAAAACTGTTTTTT.

The V and J genes are TRBV7-8 and TRBJ1-2, with 8 bases aligning to TRBD1. Germline V gene lookup returns CDR1 SGHVS and CDR2 FQNEAQ. The CDR3 totals 13 residues. Germline trimming cut 5 bases from V and 5 bases from J; bases unmatched to any gene: 4. This chain's CDR3 is CASSLRTGYGYTF. CDR3 bases: TGTGCCAGCAGCCTTCGGACAGGGTATGGCTACACCTTC.

This clone was picked up one time. The V gene is TRBV18, the J gene TRBJ1-3; D is uncertain. The length of the CDR3 is 16 residues. V lost 2 bases, J lost 0 bases, and 11 bases lay in between. In germline, CDR1 is KGHSH, CDR2 LQKENI. CDR3 in DNA: TGTGCCAGCTCACCATCTACACCTAGCTCTGGAAACACCATATATTTT. It is translated as CASSPSTPSSGNTIYF.

V usage is TRBV12-3 or TRBV12-4 and J usage is TRBJ2-3, with D maybe TRBD1 (6 bases). The CDR3 has 13 amino acids. The germline V and J ends were trimmed by 6 bases and 5 bases, with 12 bases remaining between them. The DNA of the CDR3 is TGTGCCAGCAGAGGGGGAGCGGAAGATACGCAGTATTTT. This codes for CASRGGAEDTQYF.

The chain employs TRBV15 and TRBJ1-5; the D is unclear. The CDR3 is 16 residues long. Germline assignment: CDR1 LNHNV and CDR2 YYDKDF (reference sequence). V dropped 0 bases and J dropped 0 bases, with 9 bases sitting between them. The CDR3 DNA reads as TGTGCCACCAGCAGAGATCAAGCGTATAGCAATCAGCCCCAGCATTTT. Translation: CATSRDQAYSNQPQHF.

CDR3 protein: CASSAQGVVDTQYF. The CDR3 DNA reads as TGTGCCAGCTCAGCACAGGGGGTTGTAGATACGCAGTATTTT. The chain is built from TRBV18 and TRBJ2-3; 8 nucleotides agree with TRBD1. V trimming: 5 bases; J trimming: 5 bases; junction bases outside the gene matches: 6. Germline V CDR1 and CDR2: KGHSH, LQKENI. The CDR3 length is 14 residues.

The genes are TRBV5-5 and TRBJ2-5; possible D gene TRBD1, 6 bases. The CDR3 is 14 amino acids. V was pared by 4 bases and J by 3 bases, with 13 bases between. Germline CDR1 and CDR2: SGHKS and YYEKEE (reference sequence). The CDR3 loop is CASSPQGYEETQYF. The CDR3 DNA follows: TGTGCCAGCAGCCCTCAGGGGTATGAAGAGACCCAGTACTTC.

The V call is TRBV7-9, the J call TRBJ2-3, with 7 nucleotides matching TRBD2. The CDR3 has 16 residues. V was clipped by 5 bases and J by 4 bases; unmatched bases: 12. Germline CDR1 reads SEHNR; CDR2 reads FQNEAQ (reference sequence). The CDR3 region has the DNA TGTGCCAGCAGCCTAGTGGCGGGAGCGACCCCAGATACGCAGTATTTT. Translating it yields CASSLVAGATPDTQYF. Supplemented by reference TRBV7-9 and TRBJ2-3, the full variable domain reads DTGVSQNPRHKITKRGQNVTFRCDPISEHNRLYWYRQTLGQGPEFLTYFQNEAQLEKSRLLSDRFSAERPKGSFSTLEIQRTEQGDSAMYLCASSLVAGATPDTQYFGPGTRLTVL.

The CDR3 DNA sequence: TGCGCCAGCAGTCAGTGTCAGGGGGCTGGCAATCAGCCCCAGCATTTT. This encodes CASSQCQGAGNQPQHF. The chain combines TRBV23-1 with TRBJ1-5; 8 bases align to TRBD1. TRBV23-1 is annotated as an ORF whose role is uncertain. The CDR3 is 16 amino acids. Trimming cost V 3 bases and J 2 bases; bases outside gene matches: 6.

The CDR3 DNA sequence: TGTGCCAGCTCACCACTGGACAGGAACACTGAAGCTTTCTTT. It translates to CASSPLDRNTEAFF. This chain uses TRBV18 with TRBJ1-1; the D gene is possibly TRBD1 (6 bases). The germline V and J ends were trimmed by 1 base and 1 base, with 7 bases remaining between them. CDR1 and CDR2 from the germline V gene are KGHSH and LQKENI. The CDR3 loop spans 14 amino acids.

The genes are TRBV15 and TRBJ2-1; D not resolved. The V end was cut by 1 base, the J end by 10 bases, with 11 bases between. The germline gives CDR1 LNHNV, CDR2 YYDKDF (reference sequence). The CDR3 has 13 amino acids. The CDR3 region is CATSRAALEEQFF. Written as DNA, the CDR3 is TGTGCCACCAGCAGAGCGGCGTTGGAGGAGCAGTTCTTC. Variable domain in full (rest from reference TRBV15 and TRBJ2-1): DAMVIQNPRYQVTQFGKPVTLSCSQTLNHNVMYWYQQKSSQAPKLLFHYYDKDFNNEADTPDNFQSRRPNTSFCFLDIRSPGLGDTAMYLCATSRAALEEQFFGPGTRLTVL.

This chain links TRBV5-1 with TRBJ2-2, with 8 bases aligning to TRBD1. The germline V gene encodes CDR1 SGHRS and CDR2 YFSETQ. V was clipped by 4 bases and J by 7 bases; unmatched bases: 6. This CDR3 is built from 14 residues. The CDR3 nucleotides read TGCGCCAGCAGCAGGACAGGGAAGGGCGGGGAGCTGTTTTTT. Translating it yields CASSRTGKGGELFF.

The rearrangement joins TRBV24-1 to TRBJ2-2; D may be TRBD2 (5 bases). CDR3 size: 17 residues. Germline V gives CDR1 KGHDR, CDR2 SFDVKD. With 1 base removed from V and 0 bases from J, the gap between germline ends came to 11 bases. This CDR3 is CATSDFGLNANTGELFF. The CDR3 coding sequence is TGTGCCACCAGTGATTTTGGACTCAACGCGAACACCGGGGAGCTGTTTTTT.

Concerning this clone: This same CDR3 is encoded by further DNA sequences in the sample. The chain is built from TRBV28 and TRBJ2-7; the match to TRBD1 covers 10 bases. The CDR3 runs to 13 residues. CDR1 is MDHEN, CDR2 SYDVKM, per germline. V shed 3 bases and J 4 bases; nucleotides not matched to a gene: 0. CDR3 DNA sequence: TGTGCCAGCAGTTTGGGACAGGGGTACGAGCAGTACTTC. Protein: CASSLGQGYEQYF.

This sequence joins TRBV24-1 and TRBJ2-2; 11 bases align to TRBD2. J gave up 5 bases and V 2 bases, and 18 bases lay outside the gene matches. CDR3 length: 21 amino acids. Germline CDR1 is KGHDR and CDR2 is SFDVKD. CDR3 residues: CATSDSPYSGRALIETGELFF. The CDR3 DNA reads TGTGCCACCAGTGATTCCCCCTATAGCGGGAGGGCCCTAATAGAGACCGGGGAGCTGTTTTTT.